The sequence of this T cell receptor (beta chain) was determined in a study of T cells in Graves' hyperthyroidism and ophthalmopathy. Whole-study findings and limits: Also found in blood were most expanded thyroid clonotypes above 0.001.

This CDR3 contains 14 residues. With 4 bases removed from V and 3 bases from J, the gap between germline ends came to 11 bases. The germline V gene encodes CDR1 MGHDK and CDR2 SYGVNS. There were TCR beta CDR3 regions amplified from RNA transcripts. In the first-round RT-PCR of the TCR CDR3, the HTBI primer set was used. TCRdb used MiXCR to reprocess the multiplex PCR reads, holding one entry per CDR3 protein. The table shows about 300,000 distinct CDR3 sequences, with approximately 19% occurring only once. This clonotype came up a few times. Its target is unknown. This sequence joins TRBV25-1 and TRBJ2-3; the D is unclear. The origin of this receptor is a man aged 50-60 years with Graves' ophthalmopathy. Sequencing was performed on blood. CDR3 nucleotides: TGTGCCAGCAGTGCCCTGACCGGGACAGATACGCAGTATTTT. Its translation is CASSALTGTDTQYF.